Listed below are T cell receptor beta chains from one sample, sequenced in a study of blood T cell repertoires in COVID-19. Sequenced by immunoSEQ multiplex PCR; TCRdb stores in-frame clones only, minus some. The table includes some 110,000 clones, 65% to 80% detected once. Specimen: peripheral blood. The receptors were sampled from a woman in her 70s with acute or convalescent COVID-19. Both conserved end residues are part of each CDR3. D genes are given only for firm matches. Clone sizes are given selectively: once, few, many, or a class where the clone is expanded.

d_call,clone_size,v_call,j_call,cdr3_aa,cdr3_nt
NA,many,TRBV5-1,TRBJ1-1,CASRGGSSEAFF,TGCGCCAGCAGAGGGGGATCCTCTGAAGCTTTCTTT
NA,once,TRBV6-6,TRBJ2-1,CASSLGGRGSYNEQFF,TGTGCCAGCAGCCTGGGAGGACGTGGCTCCTACAATGAGCAGTTCTTC
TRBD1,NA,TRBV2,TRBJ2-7,CASQNRGLYEQYF,TGTGCCAGCCAGAACAGGGGGCTCTACGAGCAGTACTTC
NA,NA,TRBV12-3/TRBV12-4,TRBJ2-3,CASRLSGTDTQYF,TGTGCCAGCAGGCTCAGTGGCACAGATACGCAGTATTTT
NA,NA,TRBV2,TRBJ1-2,CASRSRGPYGYTF,TGTGCCAGCAGGTCCCGGGGTCCCTATGGCTACACCTTC
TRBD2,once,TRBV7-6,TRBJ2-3,CASSPRTSSRRGADTQYF,TGTGCCAGCAGCCCCCGGACTAGCTCAAGGAGAGGGGCAGATACGCAGTATTTT
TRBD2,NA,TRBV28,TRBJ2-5,CASSQLAGAKETQYF,TGTGCCAGCAGTCAACTAGCGGGAGCTAAAGAGACCCAGTACTTC
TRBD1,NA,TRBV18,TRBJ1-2,CASSLPRGQNGYTF,TGTGCCAGCTCGCTCCCCAGGGGGCAGAATGGCTACACCTTC
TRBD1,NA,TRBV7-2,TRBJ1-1,CASSRRTGLNTEAFF,TGTGCCAGCAGCAGAAGGACAGGGTTGAACACTGAAGCTTTCTTT
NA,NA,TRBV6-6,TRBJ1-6,CASSTGEANSPLHF,TGTGCCAGCAGTACAGGTGAAGCTAATTCACCCCTCCACTTT
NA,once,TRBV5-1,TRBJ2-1,CASSLDRTTYNEQFF,TGCGCCAGCAGCTTGGACAGGACCACCTACAATGAGCAGTTCTTC
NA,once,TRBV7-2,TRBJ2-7,CASSPGSPYEQYF,TGTGCCAGCAGTCCGGGGAGCCCCTACGAGCAGTACTTC
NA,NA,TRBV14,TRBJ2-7,CASSQVRGYEQYF,TGTGCCAGCAGCCAAGTTCGGGGCTACGAGCAGTACTTC
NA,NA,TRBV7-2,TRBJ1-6,CASSLDIDNSPLHF,TGTGCCAGCAGCTTAGACATCGATAATTCACCCCTCCACTTT
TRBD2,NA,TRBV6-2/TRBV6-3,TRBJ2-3,CASSTLAGMADTQYF,TGTGCCAGCAGTACACTAGCGGGGATGGCAGATACGCAGTATTTT
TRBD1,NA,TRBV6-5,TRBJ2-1,CASSSGTGTYNEQFF,TGTGCCAGCAGTTCCGGGACAGGGACCTACAATGAGCAGTTCTTC
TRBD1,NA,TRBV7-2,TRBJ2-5,CASSPLGDRQTQYF,TGTGCCAGCAGCCCCCTCGGGGACAGGCAGACCCAGTACTTC
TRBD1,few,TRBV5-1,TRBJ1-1,CASSLGTDEAFF,TGCGCCAGCAGCTTAGGGACAGACGAAGCTTTCTTT
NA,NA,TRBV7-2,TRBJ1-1,CASSLKYGNTEAFF,TGTGCCAGCAGCTTAAAGTACGGGAACACTGAAGCTTTCTTT
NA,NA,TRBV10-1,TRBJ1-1,CASRAPRRRSVQAFF,TGCGCCAGCAGGGCGCCCCGGAGGCGTTCAGTGCAGGCTTTCTTT
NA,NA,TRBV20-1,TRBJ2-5,CSARENSQYF,TGCAGTGCTAGAGAGAACTCCCAGTACTTC
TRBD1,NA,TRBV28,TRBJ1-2,CASSPIGDRIYGYTF,TGTGCCAGCAGTCCCATCGGGGACAGGATTTATGGCTACACCTTC
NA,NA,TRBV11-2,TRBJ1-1,CASSLGRSDTEAFF,TGTGCCAGCAGCTTAGGCCGTTCGGACACTGAAGCTTTCTTT
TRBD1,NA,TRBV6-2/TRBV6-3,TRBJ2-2,CASSDRTGGKNTGELFF,TGTGCCAGCAGCGATCGGACAGGTGGGAAGAACACCGGGGAGCTGTTTTTT
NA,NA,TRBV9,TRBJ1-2,CASSARVKGTTSGYTF,TGTGCCAGCAGCGCTCGGGTCAAGGGGACAACGTCGGGCTACACCTTC
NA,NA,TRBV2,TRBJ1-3,CASFTPGNTIYF,TGTGCCAGCTTCACACCTGGAAACACCATATATTTT
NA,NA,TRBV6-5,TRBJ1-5,CASSPMRLEPQHF,TGTGCCAGCAGTCCTATGAGATTGGAGCCCCAGCATTTT
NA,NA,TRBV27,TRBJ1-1,CASSLQQGITEAFF,TGTGCCAGCAGTTTACAACAGGGTATCACTGAAGCTTTCTTT
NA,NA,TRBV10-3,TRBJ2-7,CASGQGGLIYEQYF,TGTGCCTCGGGGCAGGGGGGATTGATCTACGAGCAGTACTTC
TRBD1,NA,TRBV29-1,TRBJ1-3,CSVPDRDRNTIYF,TGCAGCGTTCCTGACAGGGATAGAAACACCATATATTTT
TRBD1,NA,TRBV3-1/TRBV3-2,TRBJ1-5,CASSQDNRGKSNQPQHF,TGTGCCAGCAGCCAAGATAACAGGGGTAAGAGCAATCAGCCCCAGCATTTT
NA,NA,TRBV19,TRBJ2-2,CATGPLAPNTGELFF,TGTGCCACCGGACCCCTAGCGCCGAACACCGGGGAGCTGTTTTTT
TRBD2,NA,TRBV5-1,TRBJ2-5,CASSAWSGGTQETQYF,TGCGCCAGCAGCGCGTGGAGCGGGGGGACTCAAGAGACCCAGTACTTC
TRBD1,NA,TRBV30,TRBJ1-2,CAWSVGTDYGYTF,TGTGCCTGGAGTGTAGGGACAGATTATGGCTACACCTTC